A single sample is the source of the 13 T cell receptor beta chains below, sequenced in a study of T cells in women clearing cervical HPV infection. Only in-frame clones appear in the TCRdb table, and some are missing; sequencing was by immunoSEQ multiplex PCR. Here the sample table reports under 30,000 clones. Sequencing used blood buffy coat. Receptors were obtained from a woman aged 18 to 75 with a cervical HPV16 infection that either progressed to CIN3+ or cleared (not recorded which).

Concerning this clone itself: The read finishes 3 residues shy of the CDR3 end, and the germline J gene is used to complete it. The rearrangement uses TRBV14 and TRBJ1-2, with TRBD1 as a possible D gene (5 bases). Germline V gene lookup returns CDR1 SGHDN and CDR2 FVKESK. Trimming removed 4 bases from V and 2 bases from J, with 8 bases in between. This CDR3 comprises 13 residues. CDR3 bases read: TGTGCCAGCAGCCCGGGACTGAACTATGGC. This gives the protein CASSPGLNYG. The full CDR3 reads CASSPGLNYGYTF.

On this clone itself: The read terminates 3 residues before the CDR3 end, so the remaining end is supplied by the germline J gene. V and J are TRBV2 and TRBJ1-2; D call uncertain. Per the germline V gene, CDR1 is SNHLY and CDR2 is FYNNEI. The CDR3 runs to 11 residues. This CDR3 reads CASSVDYDYTF. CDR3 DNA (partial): TGTGCCAGCAGTGTGGACTACGAC.

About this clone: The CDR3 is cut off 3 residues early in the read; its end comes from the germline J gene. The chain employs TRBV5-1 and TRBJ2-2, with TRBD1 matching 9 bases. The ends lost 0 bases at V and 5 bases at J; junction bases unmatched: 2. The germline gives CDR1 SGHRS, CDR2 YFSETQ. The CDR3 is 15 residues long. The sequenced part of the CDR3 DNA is TGCGCCAGCAGCTTGGGACAGGGGGTAACCGGGGAG. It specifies CASSLGQGVTGE. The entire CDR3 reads CASSLGQGVTGELFF.

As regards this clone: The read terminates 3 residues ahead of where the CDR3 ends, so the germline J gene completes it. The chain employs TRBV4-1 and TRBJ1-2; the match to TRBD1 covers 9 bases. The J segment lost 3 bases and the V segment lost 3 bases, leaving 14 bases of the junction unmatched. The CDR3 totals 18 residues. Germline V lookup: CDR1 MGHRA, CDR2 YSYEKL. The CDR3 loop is CASSQSYRDRAGHYGYTF. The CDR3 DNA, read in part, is TGCGCCAGCAGCCAGTCCTATCGGGACAGGGCCGGGCACTATGGC.

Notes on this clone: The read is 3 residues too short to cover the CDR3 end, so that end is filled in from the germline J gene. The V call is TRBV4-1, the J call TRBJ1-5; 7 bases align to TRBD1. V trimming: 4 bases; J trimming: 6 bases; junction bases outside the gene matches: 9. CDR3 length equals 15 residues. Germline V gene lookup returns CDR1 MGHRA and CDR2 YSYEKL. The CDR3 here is CASSPRQGVSQPQHF. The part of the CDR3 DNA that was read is TGCGCCAGCAGCCCCCGACAGGGAGTGAGTCAGCCC.

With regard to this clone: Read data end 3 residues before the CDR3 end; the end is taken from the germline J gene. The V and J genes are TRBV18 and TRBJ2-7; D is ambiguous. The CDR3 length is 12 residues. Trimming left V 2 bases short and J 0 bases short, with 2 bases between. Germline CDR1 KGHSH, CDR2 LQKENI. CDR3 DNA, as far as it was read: TGTGCCAGCTCACCATACTCCTACGAG. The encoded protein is CASSPYSYE. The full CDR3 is CASSPYSYEQYF.

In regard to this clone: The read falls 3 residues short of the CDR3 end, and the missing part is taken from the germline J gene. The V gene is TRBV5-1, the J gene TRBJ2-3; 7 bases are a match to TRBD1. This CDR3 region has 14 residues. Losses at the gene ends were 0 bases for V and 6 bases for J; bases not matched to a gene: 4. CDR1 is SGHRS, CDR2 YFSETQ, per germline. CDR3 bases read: TGCGCCAGCAGCTTGGTGACAGGGATTGATACG. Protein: CASSLVTGIDT. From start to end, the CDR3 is CASSLVTGIDTQYF.

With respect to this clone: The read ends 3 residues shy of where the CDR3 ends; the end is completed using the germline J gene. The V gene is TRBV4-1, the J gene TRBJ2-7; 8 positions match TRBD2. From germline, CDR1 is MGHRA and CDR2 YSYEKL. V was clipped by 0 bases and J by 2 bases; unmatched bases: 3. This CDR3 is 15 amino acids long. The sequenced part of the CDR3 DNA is TGCGCCAGCAGCCAAGACGAGCGGGAGCCCTACGAG. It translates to CASSQDEREPYE. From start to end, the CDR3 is CASSQDEREPYEQYF.

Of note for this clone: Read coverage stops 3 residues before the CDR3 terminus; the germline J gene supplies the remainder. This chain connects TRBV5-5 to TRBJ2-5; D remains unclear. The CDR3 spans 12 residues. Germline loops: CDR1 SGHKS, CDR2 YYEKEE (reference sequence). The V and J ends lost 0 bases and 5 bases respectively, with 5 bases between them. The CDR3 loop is CASSLALETQYF. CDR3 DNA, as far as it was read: TGTGCCAGCAGCTTGGCCCTGGAGACC.

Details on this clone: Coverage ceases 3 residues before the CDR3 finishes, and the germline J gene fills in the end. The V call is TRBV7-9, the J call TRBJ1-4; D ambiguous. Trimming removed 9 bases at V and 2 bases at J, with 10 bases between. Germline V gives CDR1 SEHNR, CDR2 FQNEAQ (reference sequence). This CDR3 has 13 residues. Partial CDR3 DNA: TGTGCCAGTAACGAGGGTACTAATGAAAAA. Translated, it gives CASNEGTNEK. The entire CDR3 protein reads CASNEGTNEKLFF.

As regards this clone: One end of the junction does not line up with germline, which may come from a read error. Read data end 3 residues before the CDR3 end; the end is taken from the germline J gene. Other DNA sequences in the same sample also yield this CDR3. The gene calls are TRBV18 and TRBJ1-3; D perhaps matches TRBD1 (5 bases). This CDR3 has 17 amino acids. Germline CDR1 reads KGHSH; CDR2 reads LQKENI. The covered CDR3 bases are TGTGCCAGCTCACCGGGGCCTAGGGCCTACTCTGGAAACACA. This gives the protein CASSPGPRAYSGNT. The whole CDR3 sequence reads CASSPGPRAYSGNTIYF.

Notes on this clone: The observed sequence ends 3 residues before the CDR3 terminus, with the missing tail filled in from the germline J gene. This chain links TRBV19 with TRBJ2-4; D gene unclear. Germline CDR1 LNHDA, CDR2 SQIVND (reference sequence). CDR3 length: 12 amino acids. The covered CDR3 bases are TGTGCCAGTAGTACCCGACTCCATGAT. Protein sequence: CASSTRLHD. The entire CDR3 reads CASSTRLHDQYF.

This CDR3 reads CASSRDRNQPQHF. Partial CDR3 DNA: TGTGCCAGTAGCCGGGACAGAAATCAGCCC. The chain couples TRBV19 to TRBJ1-5; 7 bases fit TRBD1. The read gets to within 3 residues of the CDR3 end, and the germline J gene fills in the rest. This CDR3 is 13 amino acids long. V gave up 6 bases and J gave up 4 bases; unmatched junction bases: 3. Germline loops: CDR1 LNHDA, CDR2 SQIVND (reference sequence).